The 27 T cell receptor beta chains below were found in one sample sequenced in a study of T cells in Graves' hyperthyroidism and ophthalmopathy. The investigators amplified TCR beta CDR3 regions from RNA transcripts. Carried out on the TCR CDR3, a first-round RT-PCR used the HTBI primer set. TCRdb used MiXCR to reprocess the multiplex PCR reads, holding one entry per CDR3 protein. The data show around 690,000 distinct CDR3 sequences, about 18% seen once. The material sequenced was blood. These receptors all come from a man aged 50-60 years with Graves' hyperthyroidism.

The rearrangement uses TRBV9 and TRBJ1-1, with D unresolved. Germline values: CDR1 SGDLS, CDR2 YYNGEE. The ends were cut back, 3 bases at V and 3 bases at J, with 9 bases in the middle. The CDR3 has 13 residues. CDR3 region: CASSGGKDTEAFF. In nucleotides, the CDR3 is TGTGCCAGCAGCGGTGGGAAGGACACTGAAGCTTTCTTT.

The table lists this clonotype with many counts. The chain joins TRBV7-8 to TRBJ2-3; D may be TRBD2 (6 bases). Germline CDR1 is SGHVS and CDR2 is FQNEAQ. The CDR3 is 17 amino acids. V lost 5 bases and J lost 1, with 19 bases in between. The CDR3 protein is CASSLGRREVGTDTQYF. The CDR3 nucleotides read TGTGCCAGCAGCCTTGGAAGGCGGGAAGTGGGCACAGATACGCAGTATTTT.

In this sample, this clonotype turned up many times. V and J are TRBV10-3 and TRBJ2-1; 7 nucleotides match TRBD2. Unmatched junction bases numbered 1, after V lost 8 bases and J lost 0 bases. The CDR3 contains 13 residues. Germline V gives CDR1 ENHRY, CDR2 SYGVKD. The CDR3 DNA reads as TGTGCCATCGGGACTACCTCCTACAATGAGCAGTTCTTC. It specifies CAIGTTSYNEQFF.

The chain has TRBV5-1 and TRBJ2-3; 10 nucleotides match TRBD1. There are 15 residues in the CDR3. V lost 2 bases, J lost 6 bases, and 6 bases stayed unmatched. The germline V gene has CDR1 SGHRS and CDR2 YFSETQ. The CDR3 here is CASSLSGQGSDTQYF. CDR3 nucleotide sequence: TGCGCCAGCAGCTTATCGGGACAGGGGTCCGATACGCAGTATTTT. Full variable domain (rest looked up from reference TRBV5-1 and TRBJ2-3): KAGVTQTPRYLIKTRGQQVTLSCSPISGHRSVSWYQQTPGQGLQFLFEYFSETQRNKGNFPGRFSGRQFSNSRSEMNVSTLELGDSALYLCASSLSGQGSDTQYFGPGTRLTVL.

On this clonotype: The CDR3 does not close with the conserved phenylalanine or tryptophan, likely indicating a read error. The chain is built from TRBV30 and TRBJ1-1, with a possible D match to TRBD1 (5 bases). There are 13 residues in the CDR3. Germline CDR1 reads GTSNPN; CDR2 reads SVGIG (reference sequence). The ends were cut back, 6 bases at V and 4 bases at J, with 15 bases in the middle. CDR3 DNA sequence: TGTGCCTGCAGCAGTGGGCAGGGCACTGAAGCTTTCCTT. It specifies CACSSGQGTEAFL.

The rearrangement links TRBV19 to TRBJ2-2; 10 bases are a match to TRBD2. V lost 7 bases and J lost 4; bases outside the gene matches: 6. Per germline, CDR1 LNHDA and CDR2 SQIVND (reference sequence). This CDR3 is built from 15 residues. CDR3 in DNA: TGTGCCAGTACCCTAGCGGGAGAAGGCACCGGGGAGCTGTTTTTT. This translates into CASTLAGEGTGELFF.

The chain carries TRBV4-3 and TRBJ2-1; 9 nucleotides match TRBD2. After removal of 0 bases from V and 5 bases from J, the junction contained 8 bases not matched to a gene. CDR1 LGHNA and CDR2 YSLEER come from the germline V gene. The CDR3 is made up of 17 amino acids. Here the CDR3 DNA reads TGCGCCAGCAGCCAAGATAGTCCTAGCGGGGCTAACAATGAGCAGTTCTTC. It specifies CASSQDSPSGANNEQFF.

The table lists this clonotype with a few counts. This sequence joins TRBV19 and TRBJ2-7; 9 nucleotides agree with TRBD1. This CDR3 spans 16 amino acids. The V and J ends lost 5 bases and 4 bases, in that order; junction bases with no gene match: 12. Germline V lookup: CDR1 LNHDA, CDR2 SQIVND (reference sequence). The CDR3 spells CASSVNTGTGWYEQYF. In DNA, the CDR3 is TGTGCCAGTAGTGTAAACACCGGGACAGGGTGGTACGAGCAGTACTTC. The full variable domain, rest sourced from reference TRBV19 and TRBJ2-7, is DGGITQSPKYLFRKEGQNVTLSCEQNLNHDAMYWYRQDPGQGLRLIYYSQIVNDFQKGDIAEGYSVSREKKESFPLTVTSAQKNPTAFYLCASSVNTGTGWYEQYFGPGTRLTVT.

The chain couples TRBV6-2 or TRBV6-3 to TRBJ2-1; 8 nucleotides align to TRBD1. This CDR3 region has 17 residues. Germline trimming cut 4 bases from V and 4 bases from J; bases unmatched to any gene: 12. Germline V gene data show CDR1 as MNHEY and CDR2 as SVGEGT. The CDR3 is CASSSKLPGQGYNEQFF. The CDR3 DNA sequence: TGTGCCAGCAGTTCTAAACTCCCAGGACAGGGATACAATGAGCAGTTCTTC.

This clonotype came up many times. CDR3 bases: TGTGCCAGCAGTTCTGGGACATTTAACTATGGCTACACCTTC. Translation gives CASSSGTFNYGYTF. The chain has TRBV27 and TRBJ1-2, with D tentatively TRBD1 (6 bases). This CDR3 is built from 14 residues. Looked up from germline, CDR1 is MNHEY and CDR2 is SMNVEV (reference sequence). V was trimmed by 4 bases and J by 1 base, leaving 10 bases between them.

This clonotype came up many times. V is TRBV12-3 or TRBV12-4 and J is TRBJ1-5, with D unclear. Trimming pared 3 bases from V and 4 bases from J, leaving 7 bases between. The CDR3 spans 13 residues. CDR3 nucleotides: TGTGCCAGCAGTTTTGGCAGAAATCAGCCCCAGCATTTT. Translating gives CASSFGRNQPQHF.

This clonotype was observed many times. This chain joins TRBV29-1 and TRBJ2-3; 12 bases are a match to TRBD2. This CDR3 comprises 14 residues. Losses at the gene ends were 2 bases for V and 9 bases for J; bases not matched to a gene: 6. Germline CDR1 is SQVTM and CDR2 is ANQGSEA. This CDR3 is CSVETLAGGGTQYF. The CDR3 nucleotides read TGCAGCGTTGAAACCCTAGCGGGAGGGGGAACGCAGTATTTT.

The J gene is TRBJ2-3, the V gene TRBV5-1; 8 bases match TRBD2. The junction had 8 bases not matched to a gene; V was cut back by 3 bases and J by 2 bases. Germline loops: CDR1 SGHRS, CDR2 YFSETQ. The CDR3 contains 16 residues. The CDR3 DNA reads as TGCGCCAGCAGCTCAGGGACTAGTGGGGCCACAGATACGCAGTATTTT. Translating it yields CASSSGTSGATDTQYF.

This clonotype showed up just a few times. The chain carries TRBV5-6 and TRBJ1-4, with D hard to call. This CDR3 comprises 13 residues. Trimming pared 1 base from V and 7 bases from J, leaving 8 bases between. Germline V gene lookup returns CDR1 SGHDT and CDR2 YYEEEE. CDR3 sequence: CASSLPGSEKLFF. CDR3 bases: TGTGCCAGCAGCTTGCCTGGGAGTGAAAAACTGTTTTTT.

This clonotype was observed at least ten times. The rearrangement uses TRBV29-1 and TRBJ2-7; the D is unclear. Trimming pared 4 bases from V and 3 bases from J, leaving 16 bases between. This CDR3 is built from 14 residues. Germline V gene lookup returns CDR1 SQVTM and CDR2 ANQGSEA. The CDR3 DNA follows: TGCAGCGTTGGTGTTCAAGGGATAAGCTACGAGCAGTACTTC. It encodes CSVGVQGISYEQYF.

This clonotype was picked up many times. V gene TRBV28 combines with J gene TRBJ1-6; D is undetermined. Germline CDR1 reads MDHEN; CDR2 reads SYDVKM. The V and J ends lost 8 bases and 9 bases respectively, with 23 bases between them. The CDR3 contains 16 residues. In nucleotides, the CDR3 is TGTGCCAGCGGTACGGGCCCGAGTTCTGGTAGTTCACCCCTCCACTTT. Translated: CASGTGPSSGSSPLHF.

V and J are TRBV4-3 and TRBJ2-2; D not certain. Trimming stripped 1 base from V and 7 bases from J, with 10 bases between. CDR3 size: 14 residues. The V gene's germline CDR1 is LGHNA and CDR2 YSLEER. The CDR3 region is CASSQVPGLGELFF. The CDR3 DNA is TGCGCCAGCAGCCAAGTCCCCGGGCTCGGGGAGCTGTTTTTT.

This clonotype was found once. The junction shows a germline mismatch at one end, possibly a read error. The chain joins TRBV7-3 to TRBJ2-1; 16 nucleotides align to TRBD2. Germline CDR1 is SGHTA and CDR2 is FQGTGA. This CDR3 is 20 amino acids long. The CDR3 reads CASSRSGTSGRAGSHNEQFF. The CDR3 coding sequence is TGTGCCAGCAGCAGATCCGGGACTAGCGGGAGGGCGGGCTCCCACAATGAGCAGTTCTTC.

The chain is built from TRBV7-9 and TRBJ2-3, with D unresolved. V shed 5 bases and J shed 6 bases, with 12 bases lying between them. The CDR3 is 13 residues long. The germline V gene has CDR1 SEHNR and CDR2 FQNEAQ (reference sequence). The chain's CDR3 is CASSPKTLDTQYF. Here the CDR3 DNA reads TGTGCCAGCAGCCCCAAAACCCTCGATACGCAGTATTTT.

This clonotype was counted between two and nine times. The rearrangement uses TRBV20-1 and TRBJ2-7, with 7 nucleotides matching TRBD2. J gave up 7 bases and V 6 bases, and 6 bases lay outside the gene matches. Germline V CDR1 and CDR2: DFQATT, SNEGSKA (reference sequence). This CDR3 contains 11 residues. DNA for the CDR3: TGCAGTGCCCGGACTAGTGGTGAGCAGTACTTC. This encodes CSARTSGEQYF.

In the case of this clonotype: At one of its ends the junction is not consistent with the germline gene, which may arise from a read error. This chain connects TRBV27 to TRBJ1-1; D remains ambiguous. Germline loops: CDR1 MNHEY, CDR2 SMNVEV (reference sequence). This CDR3 is built from 13 residues. This CDR3 reads CASSFLGNTESFF. The CDR3 region has the DNA TGTGCCAGCAGTTTTTTGGGAAACACTGAATCTTTCTTT.

This clonotype appeared many times. This chain links TRBV7-9 with TRBJ2-7, with D tentatively TRBD1 or TRBD2 (5 bases each). CDR1 and CDR2 from the germline V gene are SEHNR and FQNEAQ (reference sequence). V was shortened by 0 bases and J by 1 base, with 13 bases between the two germline ends. The CDR3 totals 16 residues. This chain's CDR3 is CASSLATGPISYEQYF. The CDR3 nucleotides read TGTGCCAGCAGCTTAGCAACGGGACCGATTTCCTACGAGCAGTACTTC. The full variable domain, in which reference TRBV7-9 and TRBJ2-7 provide the parts outside the CDR3, is DTGVSQNPRHKITKRGQNVTFRCDPISEHNRLYWYRQTLGQGPEFLTYFQNEAQLEKSRLLSDRFSAERPKGSFSTLEIQRTEQGDSAMYLCASSLATGPISYEQYFGPGTRLTVT.

This clonotype was seen a handful of times. The CDR3 DNA follows: TGTGCCAGCAGCTTAGACGACGGTTACAATGAGCAGTTCTTC. It codes for CASSLDDGYNEQFF. J is TRBJ2-1 and V is TRBV7-8; D uncertain. Trimming pared 1 base from V and 4 bases from J, leaving 8 bases between. There are 14 residues in the CDR3. From germline, CDR1 is SGHVS and CDR2 FQNEAQ. The whole variable domain, remainder taken from reference TRBV7-8 and TRBJ2-1, is GAGVSQSPRYKVAKRGQDVALRCDPISGHVSLFWYQQALGQGPEFLTYFQNEAQLDKSGLPSDRFFAERPEGSVSTLKIQRTQQEDSAVYLCASSLDDGYNEQFFGPGTRLTVL.

The rearrangement uses TRBV4-2 and TRBJ2-7, with no clear D. The V gene's germline CDR1 is LGHNA and CDR2 YNFKEQ. V dropped 1 base and J dropped 7 bases, with 11 bases sitting between them. The CDR3 has 13 amino acids. CDR3: CASSQANSEEQYF. The CDR3, as DNA: TGTGCCAGCAGCCAAGCTAACAGCGAGGAGCAGTACTTC.

The genes are TRBV19 and TRBJ1-2, with TRBD1 as a possible D gene (5 bases). CDR1 and CDR2 (germline): LNHDA, SQIVND (reference sequence). The CDR3 has 14 amino acids. V gave up 5 bases and J gave up 0 bases, with 10 bases separating them. DNA for the CDR3: TGTGCCAGTAGTCTGGGGCAAGCTAACTATGGCTACACCTTC. Translation gives CASSLGQANYGYTF. Based on the CDR3 plus reference TRBV19 and TRBJ1-2, the full variable domain is DGGITQSPKYLFRKEGQNVTLSCEQNLNHDAMYWYRQDPGQGLRLIYYSQIVNDFQKGDIAEGYSVSREKKESFPLTVTSAQKNPTAFYLCASSLGQANYGYTFGSGTRLTVV.

The gene calls are TRBV5-1 and TRBJ2-1, with D uncertain. Germline values: CDR1 SGHRS, CDR2 YFSETQ. Trimming shortened V by 0 bases and J by 7 bases, and 8 bases separated the two germline ends. The CDR3 length is 13 residues. CDR3 sequence: CASSLEVLNEQFF. The CDR3 coding sequence is TGCGCCAGCAGCTTGGAGGTCCTTAATGAGCAGTTCTTC.

This clonotype was seen only once. V gene TRBV7-3 combines with J gene TRBJ1-3; D unresolved. The ends were cut back, 5 bases at V and 0 bases at J, with 5 bases in the middle. Germline V gene data show CDR1 as SGHTA and CDR2 as FQGTGA. There are 13 residues in the CDR3. This chain's CDR3 is CASSARSGNTIYF. The CDR3 DNA sequence: TGTGCCAGCAGCGCCCGCTCTGGAAACACCATATATTTT.